This T cell receptor beta chain appears in the sequencing data of a study of siplizumab effects on memory and regulatory T cells. Study conclusions and caveats: In siplizumab conditions, mappable alloreactive CD4+ clones averaged roughly 66% Treg-derived, against roughly 25% in controls. Siplizumab led to significantly less abundant alloreactive sequences that could be traced back to unstimulated CD4+ memory cells.

After removal of 1 base from V and 4 bases from J, the junction contained 7 bases not matched to a gene. Germline assignment: CDR1 SEHNR and CDR2 FQNEAQ (reference sequence). The CDR3 spans 16 residues. Points on this clone: Its antigen is not known.

Assayed TCR templates numbered about 10^5 for each sample. Some clones are missing from TCRdb's copy, which holds only in-frame ones; the method was immunoSEQ multiplex PCR. This sample has roughly 120,000 clones, with around 94% found just once. This chain joins TRBV7-9 and TRBJ1-2, with 9 bases lining up with TRBD1. The specimen was non-Treg CD4+ T cells sorted from blood. The TCR comes from a human donor in good health. The CDR3 DNA is TGTGCCAGCAGCTTAGTTTTTCGACAGGGGGTCTATGGCTACACCTTC. This encodes CASSLVFRQGVYGYTF.